This TCR beta chain was recorded in a study of CD8+ T cells in alopecia areata. Background on the study: Patients in the study were on tofacitinib for 6 to 18 months, then off it for 6 months.

This clone has a handful of counts. Extraction and reverse transcription of RNA yielded cDNA as the sequencing template. The method was immunoSEQ multiplex PCR; TCRdb's version includes in-frame clones alone and lacks a portion of them. The profile shows around 19,000 clones, 50% to 60% of them singletons. Unmatched junction bases numbered 9, after V lost 5 bases and J lost 3 bases. Germline V gene lookup returns CDR1 LGHNA and CDR2 YNFKEQ. The CDR3 covers 16 residues. The treatment denotes: oral pan-JAK inhibitor, 5-10 mg twice daily. Peripheral blood and lesional scalp punch biopsies were taken from alopecia areata patients.

Sequencing used skin, obtained at week 4, from a patient treated with tofacitinib. The chain combines TRBV4-2 with TRBJ2-7, with TRBD2 matching 11 bases. The sequence derives from a human donor with alopecia areata. The CDR3 region has the DNA TGTGCCAGCAGCAGATCTAGCGGGGGGAAGGACTACGAGCAGTACTTC. This translates into CASSRSSGGKDYEQYF.